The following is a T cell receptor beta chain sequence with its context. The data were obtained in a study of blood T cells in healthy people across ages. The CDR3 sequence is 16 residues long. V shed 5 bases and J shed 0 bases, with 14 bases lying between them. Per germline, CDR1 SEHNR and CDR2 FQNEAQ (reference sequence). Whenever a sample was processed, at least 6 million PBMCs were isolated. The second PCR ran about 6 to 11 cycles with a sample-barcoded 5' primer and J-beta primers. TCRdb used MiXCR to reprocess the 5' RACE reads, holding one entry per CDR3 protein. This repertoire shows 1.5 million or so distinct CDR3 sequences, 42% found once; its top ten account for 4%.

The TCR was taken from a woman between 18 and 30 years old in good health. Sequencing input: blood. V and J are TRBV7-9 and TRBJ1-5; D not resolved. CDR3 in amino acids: CASSKTPDLSNQPQHF. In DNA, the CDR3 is TGTGCCAGCAGCAAAACACCGGACCTTAGCAATCAGCCCCAGCATTTT.